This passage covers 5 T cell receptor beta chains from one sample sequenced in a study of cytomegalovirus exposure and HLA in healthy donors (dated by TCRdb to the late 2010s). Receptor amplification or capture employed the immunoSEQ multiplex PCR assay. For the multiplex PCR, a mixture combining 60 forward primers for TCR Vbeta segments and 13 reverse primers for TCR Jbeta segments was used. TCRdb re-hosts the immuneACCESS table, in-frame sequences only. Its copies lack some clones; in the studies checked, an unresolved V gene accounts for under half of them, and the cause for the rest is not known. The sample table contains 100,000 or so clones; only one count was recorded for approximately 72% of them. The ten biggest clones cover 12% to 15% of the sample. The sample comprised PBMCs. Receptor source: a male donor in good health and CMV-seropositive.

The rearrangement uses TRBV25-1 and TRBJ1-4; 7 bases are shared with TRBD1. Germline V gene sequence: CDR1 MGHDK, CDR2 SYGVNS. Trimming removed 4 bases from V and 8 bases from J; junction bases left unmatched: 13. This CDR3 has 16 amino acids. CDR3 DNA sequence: TGTGCCAGCAGTGTACCCCGTCAGGGGGAAGAAGAAAAACTGTTTTTT. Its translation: CASSVPRQGEEEKLFF.

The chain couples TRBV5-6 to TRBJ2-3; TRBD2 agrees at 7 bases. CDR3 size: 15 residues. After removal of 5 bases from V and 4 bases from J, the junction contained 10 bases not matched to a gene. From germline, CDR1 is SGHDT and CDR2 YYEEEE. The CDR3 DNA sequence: TGTGCCAGCAGAGGGACTAATACGTTTGCAGATACGCAGTATTTT. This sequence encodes CASRGTNTFADTQYF.

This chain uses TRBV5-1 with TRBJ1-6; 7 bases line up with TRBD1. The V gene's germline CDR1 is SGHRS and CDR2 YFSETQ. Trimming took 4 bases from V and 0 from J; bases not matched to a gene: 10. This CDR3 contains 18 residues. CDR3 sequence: CASSPGQSLSSYNSPLHF. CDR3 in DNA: TGCGCCAGCAGCCCGGGACAGTCTTTAAGCTCCTATAATTCACCCCTCCACTTT.

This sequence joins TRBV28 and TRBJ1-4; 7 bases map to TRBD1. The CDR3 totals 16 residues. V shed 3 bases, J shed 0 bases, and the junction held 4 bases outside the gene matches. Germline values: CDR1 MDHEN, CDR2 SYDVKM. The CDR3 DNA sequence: TGTGCCAGCAGTTTCCCCCAGGGGGCAACTAATGAAAAACTGTTTTTT. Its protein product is CASSFPQGATNEKLFF.

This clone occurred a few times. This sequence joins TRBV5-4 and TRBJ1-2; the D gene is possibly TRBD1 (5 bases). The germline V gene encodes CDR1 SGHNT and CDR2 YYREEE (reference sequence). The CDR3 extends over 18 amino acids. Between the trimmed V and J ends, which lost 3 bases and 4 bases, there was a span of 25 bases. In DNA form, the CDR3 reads TGTGCCAGCAGCTCGTTACTCGGGACTGTAGGGTTCGGCTATGGCTACACCTTC. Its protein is CASSSLLGTVGFGYGYTF.